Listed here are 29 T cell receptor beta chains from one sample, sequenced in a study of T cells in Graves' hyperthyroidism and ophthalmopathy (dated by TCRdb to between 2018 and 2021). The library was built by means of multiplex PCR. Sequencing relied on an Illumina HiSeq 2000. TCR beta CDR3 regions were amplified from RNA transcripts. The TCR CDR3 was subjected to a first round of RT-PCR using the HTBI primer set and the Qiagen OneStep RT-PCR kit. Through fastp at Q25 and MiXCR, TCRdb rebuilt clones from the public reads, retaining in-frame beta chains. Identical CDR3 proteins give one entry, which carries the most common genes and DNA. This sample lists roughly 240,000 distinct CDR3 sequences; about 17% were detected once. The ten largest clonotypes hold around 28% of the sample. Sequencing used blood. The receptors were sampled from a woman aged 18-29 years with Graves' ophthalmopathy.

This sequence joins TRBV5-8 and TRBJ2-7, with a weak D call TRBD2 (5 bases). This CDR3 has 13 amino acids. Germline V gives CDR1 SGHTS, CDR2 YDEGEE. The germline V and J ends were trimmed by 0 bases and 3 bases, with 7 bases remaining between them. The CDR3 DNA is TGTGCCAGCAGCTTGGCCGGGATCTACGAGCAGTACTTC. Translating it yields CASSLAGIYEQYF.

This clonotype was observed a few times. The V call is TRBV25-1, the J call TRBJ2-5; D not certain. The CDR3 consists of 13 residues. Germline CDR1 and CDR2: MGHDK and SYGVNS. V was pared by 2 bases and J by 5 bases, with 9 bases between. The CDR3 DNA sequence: TGTGCCAGCAGTGAAGGCCAGATTGAGACCCAGTACTTC. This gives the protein CASSEGQIETQYF.

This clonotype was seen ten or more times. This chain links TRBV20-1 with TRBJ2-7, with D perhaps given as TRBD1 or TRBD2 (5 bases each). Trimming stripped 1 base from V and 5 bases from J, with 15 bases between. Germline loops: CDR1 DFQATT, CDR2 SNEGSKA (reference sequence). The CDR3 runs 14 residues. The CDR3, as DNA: TGCAGTGCTAGAGGGGGGTCCCCGCGGCACGAGCAGTACTTC. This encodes CSARGGSPRHEQYF.

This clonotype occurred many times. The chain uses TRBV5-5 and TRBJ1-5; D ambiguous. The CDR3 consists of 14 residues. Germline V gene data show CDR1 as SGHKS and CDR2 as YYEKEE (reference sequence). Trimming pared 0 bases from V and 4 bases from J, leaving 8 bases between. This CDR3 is CASSLAPSNQPQHF. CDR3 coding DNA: TGTGCCAGCAGCTTGGCGCCCAGTAATCAGCCCCAGCATTTT.

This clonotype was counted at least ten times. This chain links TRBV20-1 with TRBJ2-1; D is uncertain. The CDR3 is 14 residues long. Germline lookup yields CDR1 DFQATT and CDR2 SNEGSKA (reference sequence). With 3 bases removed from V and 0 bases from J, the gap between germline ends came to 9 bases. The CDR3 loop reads CSASTVSSYNEQFF. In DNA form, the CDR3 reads TGCAGTGCTAGCACAGTCAGCTCCTACAATGAGCAGTTCTTC.

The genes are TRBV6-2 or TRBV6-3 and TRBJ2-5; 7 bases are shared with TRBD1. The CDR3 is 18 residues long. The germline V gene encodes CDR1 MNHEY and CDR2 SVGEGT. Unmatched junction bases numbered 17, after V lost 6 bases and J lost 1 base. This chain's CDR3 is CASSLTGETEYFQETQYF. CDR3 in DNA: TGTGCCAGCAGCCTTACAGGGGAGACTGAGTATTTCCAAGAGACCCAGTACTTC.

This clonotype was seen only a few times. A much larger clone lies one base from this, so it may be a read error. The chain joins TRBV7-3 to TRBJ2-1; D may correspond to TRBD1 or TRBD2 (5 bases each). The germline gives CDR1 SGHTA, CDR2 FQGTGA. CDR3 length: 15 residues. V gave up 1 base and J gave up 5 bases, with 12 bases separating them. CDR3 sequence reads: CASSLMVGDHNEQFF. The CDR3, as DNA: TGTGCCAGCAGCTTAATGGTGGGGGATCACAATGAGCAGTTCTTC.

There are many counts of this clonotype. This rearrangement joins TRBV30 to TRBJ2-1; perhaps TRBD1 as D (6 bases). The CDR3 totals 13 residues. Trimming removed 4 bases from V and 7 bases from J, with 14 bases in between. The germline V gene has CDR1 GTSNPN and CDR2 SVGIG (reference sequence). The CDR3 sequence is CAWTPGQPNEQFF. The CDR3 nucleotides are TGTGCCTGGACCCCAGGACAGCCAAATGAGCAGTTCTTC.

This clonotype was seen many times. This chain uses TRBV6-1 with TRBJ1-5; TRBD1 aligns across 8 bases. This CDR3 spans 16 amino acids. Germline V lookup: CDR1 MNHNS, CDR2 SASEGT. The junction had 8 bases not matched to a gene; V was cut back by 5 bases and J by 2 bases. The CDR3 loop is CASSFDRGRGNQPQHF. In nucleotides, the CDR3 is TGTGCCAGCAGTTTCGACAGGGGCCGCGGCAATCAGCCCCAGCATTTT.

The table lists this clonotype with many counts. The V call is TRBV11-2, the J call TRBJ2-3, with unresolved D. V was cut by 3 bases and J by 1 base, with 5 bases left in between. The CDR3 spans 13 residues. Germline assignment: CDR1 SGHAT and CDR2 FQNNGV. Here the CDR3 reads CASSFARTDTQYF. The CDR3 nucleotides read TGTGCCAGCAGCTTTGCTCGCACAGATACGCAGTATTTT.

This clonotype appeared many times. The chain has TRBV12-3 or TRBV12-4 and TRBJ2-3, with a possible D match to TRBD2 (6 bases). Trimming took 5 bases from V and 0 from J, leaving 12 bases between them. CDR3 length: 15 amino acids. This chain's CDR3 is CASSIGTFSTDTQYF. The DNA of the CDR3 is TGTGCCAGCAGTATCGGGACTTTTAGCACAGATACGCAGTATTTT.

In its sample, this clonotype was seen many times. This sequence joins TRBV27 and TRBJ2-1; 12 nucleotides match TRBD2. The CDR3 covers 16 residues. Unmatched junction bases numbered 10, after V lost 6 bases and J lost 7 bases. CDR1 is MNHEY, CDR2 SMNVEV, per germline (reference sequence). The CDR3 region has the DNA TGTGCCAGCAGGAGGATCGGACTAGCGGGGACAAATGAGCAGTTCTTC. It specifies CASRRIGLAGTNEQFF.

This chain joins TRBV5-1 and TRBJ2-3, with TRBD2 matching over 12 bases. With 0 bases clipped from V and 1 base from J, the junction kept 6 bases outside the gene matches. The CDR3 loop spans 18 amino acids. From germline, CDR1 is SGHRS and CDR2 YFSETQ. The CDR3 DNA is TGCGCCAGCAGCTTGGTGGCTAGCGGGGGGGCCGGCACAGATACGCAGTATTTT. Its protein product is CASSLVASGGAGTDTQYF.

This chain's CDR3 is CASSLELGTGDEQFF. CDR3 in DNA: TGTGCCAGCAGCTTAGAACTGGGGACAGGGGATGAGCAGTTCTTC. The chain carries TRBV11-3 and TRBJ2-1; 10 bases line up with TRBD1. The ends lost 0 bases at V and 8 bases at J; junction bases unmatched: 4. The CDR3 consists of 15 residues. CDR1 SGHNT and CDR2 YENEEA come from the germline V gene.

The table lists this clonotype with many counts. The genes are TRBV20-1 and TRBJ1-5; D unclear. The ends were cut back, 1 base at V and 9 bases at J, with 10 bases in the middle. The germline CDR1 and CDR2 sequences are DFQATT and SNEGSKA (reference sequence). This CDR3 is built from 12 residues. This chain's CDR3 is CSARAGFAPQHF. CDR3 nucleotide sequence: TGCAGTGCTAGAGCCGGCTTTGCGCCCCAGCATTTT.

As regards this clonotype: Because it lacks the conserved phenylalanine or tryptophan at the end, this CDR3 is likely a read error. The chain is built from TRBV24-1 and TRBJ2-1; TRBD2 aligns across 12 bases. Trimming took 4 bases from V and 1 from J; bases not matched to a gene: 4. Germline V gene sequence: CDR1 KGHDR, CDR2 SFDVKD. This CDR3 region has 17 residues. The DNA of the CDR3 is TGTGCCACCAGTGAGGCGGGACTAGCGGGTTCCTACAATGAGCAGTTCCTC. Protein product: CATSEAGLAGSYNEQFL.

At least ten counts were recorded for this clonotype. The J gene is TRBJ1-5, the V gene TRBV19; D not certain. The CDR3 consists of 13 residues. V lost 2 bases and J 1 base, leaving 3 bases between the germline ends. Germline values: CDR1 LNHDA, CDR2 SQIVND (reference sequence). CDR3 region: CASSITSNQPQHF. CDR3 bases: TGTGCCAGTAGTATAACGAGCAATCAGCCCCAGCATTTT.

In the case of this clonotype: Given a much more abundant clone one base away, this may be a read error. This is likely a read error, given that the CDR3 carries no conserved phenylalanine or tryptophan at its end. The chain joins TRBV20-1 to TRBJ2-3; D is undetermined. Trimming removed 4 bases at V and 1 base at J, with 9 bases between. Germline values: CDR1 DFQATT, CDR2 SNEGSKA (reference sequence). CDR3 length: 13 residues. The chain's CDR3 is CSATDGRTDTQYC. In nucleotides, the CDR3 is TGCAGTGCTACCGATGGGCGCACAGATACGCAGTATTGT.

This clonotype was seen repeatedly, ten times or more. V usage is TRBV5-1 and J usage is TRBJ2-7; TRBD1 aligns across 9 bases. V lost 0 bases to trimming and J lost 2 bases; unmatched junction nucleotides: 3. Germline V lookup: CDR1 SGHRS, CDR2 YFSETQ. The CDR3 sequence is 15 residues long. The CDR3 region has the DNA TGCGCCAGCAGCTTGGCTAGACAGGGGGCCTACGAGCAGTACTTC. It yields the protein CASSLARQGAYEQYF.

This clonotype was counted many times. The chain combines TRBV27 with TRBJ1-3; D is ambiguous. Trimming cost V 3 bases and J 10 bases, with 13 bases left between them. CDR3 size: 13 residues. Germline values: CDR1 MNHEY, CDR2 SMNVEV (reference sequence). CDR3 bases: TGTGCCAGCAGTTTTCGGCGGGGAAGTACCATATATTTT. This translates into CASSFRRGSTIYF.

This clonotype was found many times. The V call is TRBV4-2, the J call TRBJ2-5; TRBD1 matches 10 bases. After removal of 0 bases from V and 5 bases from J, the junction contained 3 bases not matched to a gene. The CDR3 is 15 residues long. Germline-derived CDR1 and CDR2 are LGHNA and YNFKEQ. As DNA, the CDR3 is TGTGCCAGCAGCCAAGAGACAGGGGGCGAGGAGACCCAGTACTTC. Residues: CASSQETGGEETQYF.

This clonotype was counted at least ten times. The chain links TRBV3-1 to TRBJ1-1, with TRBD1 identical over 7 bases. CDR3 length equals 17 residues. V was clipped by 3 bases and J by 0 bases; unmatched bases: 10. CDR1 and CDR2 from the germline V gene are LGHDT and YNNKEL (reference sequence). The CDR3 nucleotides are TGTGCCAGCAGCCAGGGACAGTTCATGTCCATGAACACTGAAGCTTTCTTT. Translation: CASSQGQFMSMNTEAFF.

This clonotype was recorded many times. CDR3 protein: CASTPRRDPYGYTF. CDR3 bases: TGTGCCAGCACCCCCCGCAGGGACCCCTATGGCTACACCTTC. V gene TRBV12-3 or TRBV12-4 combines with J gene TRBJ1-2; TRBD1 might be the D (5 bases). This CDR3 comprises 14 residues. V gave up 7 bases and J gave up 4 bases, with 16 bases separating them.

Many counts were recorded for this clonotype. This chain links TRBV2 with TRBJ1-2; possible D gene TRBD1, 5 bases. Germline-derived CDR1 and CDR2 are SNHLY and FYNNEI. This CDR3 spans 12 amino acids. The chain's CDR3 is CVKGGQGYGYTF. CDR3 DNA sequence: TGTGTCAAGGGCGGCCAGGGATATGGCTACACCTTC.

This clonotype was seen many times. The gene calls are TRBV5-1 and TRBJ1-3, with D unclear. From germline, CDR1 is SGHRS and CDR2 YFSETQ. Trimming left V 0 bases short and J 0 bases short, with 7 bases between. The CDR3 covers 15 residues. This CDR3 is CASSLGQTSGNTIYF. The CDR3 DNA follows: TGCGCCAGCAGCTTGGGCCAGACCTCTGGAAACACCATATATTTT.

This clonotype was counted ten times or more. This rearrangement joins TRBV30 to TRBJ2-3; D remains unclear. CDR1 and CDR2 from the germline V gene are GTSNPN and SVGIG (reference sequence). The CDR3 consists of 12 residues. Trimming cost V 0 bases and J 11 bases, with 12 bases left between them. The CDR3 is CAWSVQQKKQYF. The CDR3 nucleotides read TGTGCCTGGAGTGTACAACAGAAAAAGCAGTATTTT.

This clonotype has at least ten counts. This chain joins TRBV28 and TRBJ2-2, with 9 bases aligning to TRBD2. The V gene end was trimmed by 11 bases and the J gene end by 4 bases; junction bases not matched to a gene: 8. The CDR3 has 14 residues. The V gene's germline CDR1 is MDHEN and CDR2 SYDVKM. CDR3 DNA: TGTGCCTCTGGACTAGCGAGTAGCACCGGGGAGCTGTTTTTT. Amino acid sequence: CASGLASSTGELFF. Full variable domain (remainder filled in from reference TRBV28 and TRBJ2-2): DVKVTQSSRYLVKRTGEKVFLECVQDMDHENMFWYRQDPGLGLRLIYFSYDVKMKEKGDIPEGYSVSREKKERFSLILESASTNQTSMYLCASGLASSTGELFFGEGSRLTVL.

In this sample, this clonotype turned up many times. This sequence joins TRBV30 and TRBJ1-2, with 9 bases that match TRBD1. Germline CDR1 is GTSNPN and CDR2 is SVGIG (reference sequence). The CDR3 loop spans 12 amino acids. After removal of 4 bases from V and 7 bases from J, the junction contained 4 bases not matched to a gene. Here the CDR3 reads CAWNGQGSGYTF. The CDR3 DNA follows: TGTGCCTGGAACGGACAGGGGAGTGGCTACACCTTC.

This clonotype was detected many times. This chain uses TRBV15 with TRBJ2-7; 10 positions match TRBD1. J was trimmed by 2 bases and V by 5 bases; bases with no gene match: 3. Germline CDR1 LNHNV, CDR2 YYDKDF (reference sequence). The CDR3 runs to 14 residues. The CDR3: CATSPDRGPYEQYF. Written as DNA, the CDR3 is TGTGCCACCAGCCCCGACAGGGGGCCCTACGAGCAGTACTTC.